One and the same sample provided the 16 T cell receptor beta chains below, sequenced in a study of blood T cells in healthy people across ages (dated by TCRdb to 2015 to 2017). Receptors were amplified or captured by 5' RACE. Sequencing instrument: Illumina HiSeq 2500. A second 7 to 11 cycle PCR used a sample-barcoded 5' primer and a J-beta primer mix. TCRdb took the public reads, trimmed them with fastp at Q25, ran MiXCR for clone calling and kept in-frame beta chains. Under each unique CDR3 protein, matching rows form one entry showing the most common genes and DNA. The sample contains about 830,000 distinct CDR3 sequences, 58% of them found a single time. The top ten clones comprise around 22% of the sample. Specimen: blood. These receptors were taken from a young man in good health.

In its sample, this clonotype was seen a few times. The J gene is TRBJ1-6, the V gene TRBV4-3, with a weak D call TRBD1 (5 bases). Germline CDR1 is LGHNA and CDR2 is YSLEER. V lost 3 bases and J 6 bases, leaving 12 bases between the germline ends. The CDR3 extends over 15 amino acids. The CDR3 DNA reads TGCGCCAGCAGCCAGGAGGGGAGAAGTAATTCACCCCTCCACTTT. This codes for CASSQEGRSNSPLHF.

The chain has TRBV20-1 and TRBJ2-5; no clear D gene. With the DNA end fitting TRBJ2-7 better, the J assignment may be wrong. The CDR3 runs to 15 residues. Looked up from germline, CDR1 is DFQATT and CDR2 is SNEGSKA (reference sequence). The CDR3 spells CSARDFAGPLYEQYF. DNA of the CDR3: TGCAGTGCTAGAGATTTCGCAGGCCCCCTCTACGAGCAGTACTTC.

J is TRBJ2-5 and V is TRBV25-1, with 7 bases lining up with TRBD2. Trimming removed 5 bases from V and 5 bases from J; junction bases left unmatched: 5. Germline CDR1 MGHDK, CDR2 SYGVNS. The CDR3 length is 13 residues. Here the CDR3 DNA reads TGTGCCAGCAGTAGAGGGACTACGGAGACCCAGTACTTC. Amino acid sequence: CASSRGTTETQYF.

This clonotype was observed a handful of times. The chain carries TRBV6-5 and TRBJ2-7; TRBD1 is a possible D gene (6 bases). Trimming pared 6 bases from V and 6 bases from J, leaving 18 bases between. CDR1 is MNHEY, CDR2 SVGAGI, per germline. There are 14 residues in the CDR3. Written as DNA, the CDR3 is TGTGCCAGCAGCCCCCGCGCAGGGGTAAGCGAGCAGTACTTC. Protein product: CASSPRAGVSEQYF.

V and J are TRBV6-5 and TRBJ2-7; 7 nucleotides line up with TRBD1. V lost 5 bases and J lost 1; bases outside the gene matches: 5. Germline CDR1 and CDR2: MNHEY and SVGAGI. The CDR3 is 14 residues long. The CDR3 bases are TGTGCCAGCAGTATACTCAGGGGGTCCTACGAGCAGTACTTC. Residues: CASSILRGSYEQYF.

The V and J genes are TRBV20-1 and TRBJ1-1; D gene ambiguous. The CDR3 contains 14 residues. Trimming pared 5 bases from V and 4 bases from J, leaving 17 bases between. Germline V CDR1 and CDR2: DFQATT, SNEGSKA (reference sequence). In nucleotides, the CDR3 is TGCAGTGCTCCGAACCCCTCGTGGGGCACTGAAGCTTTCTTT. It encodes CSAPNPSWGTEAFF.

Worth noting for this clonotype: A much larger clone differs by one base, so this may be a read error. The chain couples TRBV29-1 to TRBJ2-7; TRBD1 agrees at 10 bases. The CDR3 extends over 14 amino acids. Per the germline V gene, CDR1 is SQVTM and CDR2 is ANQGSEA. The ends lost 4 bases at V and 0 bases at J; junction bases unmatched: 3. The CDR3 sequence: CSVVRDRGSYEQYF. The CDR3 bases are TGCAGCGTTGTGAGGGACAGGGGCTCCTACGAGCAGTACTTC.

The CDR3 loop is CASSLKRHPWEQYF. CDR3 bases: TGTGCCAGCAGTTTAAAGCGTCACCCCTGGGAGCAGTACTTC. V gene TRBV12-3 or TRBV12-4 combines with J gene TRBJ2-7; no reliable D call. Trimming took off 2 bases at V and 7 bases at J, with 15 bases between the two ends. There are 14 residues in the CDR3.

J is TRBJ2-5 and V is TRBV7-2; D unclear. Near its end, the DNA agrees better with TRBJ2-7, so the J call may be wrong. Germline V gene sequence: CDR1 SGHTA, CDR2 FQGNSA. The CDR3 has 14 amino acids. The CDR3 loop is CASSPGFRPYEQYF. CDR3 nucleotide sequence: TGTGCCAGCAGCCCGGGTTTCAGGCCCTACGAGCAGTACTTC.

This rearrangement joins TRBV5-5 to TRBJ1-6, with D unresolved. The CDR3 totals 14 residues. With 2 bases removed from V and 8 bases from J, the gap between germline ends came to 11 bases. Germline V lookup: CDR1 SGHKS, CDR2 YYEKEE (reference sequence). CDR3 in amino acids: CASSLAGSHSPLHF. The DNA for the CDR3 is TGTGCCAGCAGCTTAGCGGGATCTCATTCACCCCTCCACTTT.

The CDR3 protein is CSVPRDRQIDKQYF. DNA for the CDR3: TGCAGCGTACCCCGGGACCGCCAAATCGATAAGCAGTACTTC. V is TRBV29-1 and J is TRBJ2-1, with D possibly called TRBD1 or TRBD2 (5 bases each). The J call is doubtful: the DNA matches TRBJ2-7 better. The CDR3 loop spans 14 amino acids. The germline V gene encodes CDR1 SQVTM and CDR2 ANQGSEA.

The chain employs TRBV7-6 and TRBJ1-2, with 8 bases fitting TRBD1. Germline V gene sequence: CDR1 SGHVS, CDR2 FNYEAQ. CDR3 length: 15 residues. Trimming took 5 bases from V and 7 from J; bases not matched to a gene: 12. The DNA for the CDR3 is TGTGCCAGCAGCCCCCAACCTGACAGGGGTGGTGGCTACACCTTC. It translates to CASSPQPDRGGGYTF.

CDR3 DNA: TGCAGTGCTGGACCACTAGCGGAGACCGGGGTCAATGAGCAGTTCTTC. Translating gives CSAGPLAETGVNEQFF. This chain uses TRBV20-1 with TRBJ2-1, with 8 bases that match TRBD2. Germline values: CDR1 DFQATT, CDR2 SNEGSKA (reference sequence). With 5 bases clipped from V and 6 bases from J, the junction kept 15 bases outside the gene matches. CDR3 length: 16 residues.

Of note for this clonotype: A much larger clonotype is one base distant, so this may be a read error. This chain joins TRBV10-1 and TRBJ1-1; D perhaps matches TRBD1 (6 bases). CDR1 and CDR2 from the germline V gene are WNHNN and SYGVQD (reference sequence). The CDR3 runs 13 residues. The germline V and J ends were trimmed by 7 bases and 7 bases, with 16 bases remaining between them. CDR3 bases: TGCGCCAGCACTACAGGGCGATCCAATGAAGCTTTCTTT. Translated: CASTTGRSNEAFF.

The chain recombines TRBV18 with TRBJ1-4; D is perhaps TRBD1 (5 bases). Deletions cut 4 bases from V and 8 bases from J, with 14 bases between. There are 14 residues in the CDR3. Germline V lookup: CDR1 KGHSH, CDR2 LQKENI. DNA of the CDR3: TGTGCCAGCTCACTAGACAGATTGGGAGAAAAACTGTTTTTT. Translating it yields CASSLDRLGEKLFF.

The chain has TRBV6-5 and TRBJ1-6; 7 bases align to TRBD1. CDR1 MNHEY and CDR2 SVGAGI come from the germline V gene. CDR3 length: 16 residues. Trimming removed 2 bases from V and 5 bases from J; junction bases left unmatched: 6. The CDR3 nucleotides are TGTGCCAGCAGTTACGACAGGGTTAAGGATAATTCACCCCTCCACTTT. Translation gives CASSYDRVKDNSPLHF.